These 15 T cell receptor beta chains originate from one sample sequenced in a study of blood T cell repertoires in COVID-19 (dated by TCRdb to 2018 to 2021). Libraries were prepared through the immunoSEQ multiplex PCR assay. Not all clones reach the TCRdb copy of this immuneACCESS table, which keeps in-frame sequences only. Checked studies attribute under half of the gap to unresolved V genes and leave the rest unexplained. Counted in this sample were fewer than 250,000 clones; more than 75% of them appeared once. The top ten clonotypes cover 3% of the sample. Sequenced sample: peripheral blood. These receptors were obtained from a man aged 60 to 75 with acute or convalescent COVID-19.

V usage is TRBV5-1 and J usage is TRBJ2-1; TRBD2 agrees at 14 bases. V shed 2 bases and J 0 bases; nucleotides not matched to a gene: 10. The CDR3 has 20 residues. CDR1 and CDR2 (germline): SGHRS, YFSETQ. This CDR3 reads CASSFPMTSGGASSYNEQFF. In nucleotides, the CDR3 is TGCGCCAGCAGCTTCCCCATGACTAGCGGGGGGGCAAGCTCCTACAATGAGCAGTTCTTC.

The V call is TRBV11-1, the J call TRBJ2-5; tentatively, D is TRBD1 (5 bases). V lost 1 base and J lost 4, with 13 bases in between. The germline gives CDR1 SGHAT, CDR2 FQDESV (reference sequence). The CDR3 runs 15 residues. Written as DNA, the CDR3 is TGTGCCAGCAGCTTAGTGGGCAGGGCGAGAGAGACCCAGTACTTC. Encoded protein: CASSLVGRARETQYF.

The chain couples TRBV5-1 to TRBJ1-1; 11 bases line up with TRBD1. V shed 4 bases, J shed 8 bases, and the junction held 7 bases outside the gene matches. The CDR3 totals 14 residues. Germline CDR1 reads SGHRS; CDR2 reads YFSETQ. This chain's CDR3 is CASSPGQGASEAFF. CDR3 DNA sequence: TGCGCCAGCAGCCCTGGACAGGGGGCCTCCGAAGCTTTCTTT.

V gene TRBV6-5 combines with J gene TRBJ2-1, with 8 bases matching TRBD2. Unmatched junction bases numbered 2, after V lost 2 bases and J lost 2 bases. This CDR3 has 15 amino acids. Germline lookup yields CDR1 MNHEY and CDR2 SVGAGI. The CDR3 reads CASSYAGGAYNEQFF. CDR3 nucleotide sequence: TGTGCCAGCAGTTACGCGGGGGGAGCCTACAATGAGCAGTTCTTC.

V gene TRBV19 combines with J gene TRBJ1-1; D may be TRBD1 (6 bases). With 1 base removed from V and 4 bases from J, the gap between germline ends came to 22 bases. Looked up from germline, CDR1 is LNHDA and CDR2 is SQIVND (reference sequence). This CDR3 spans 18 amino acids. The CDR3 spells CASSIGGWTAHMSTEAFF. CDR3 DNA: TGTGCCAGTAGTATAGGCGGTTGGACAGCACATATGAGCACTGAAGCTTTCTTT.

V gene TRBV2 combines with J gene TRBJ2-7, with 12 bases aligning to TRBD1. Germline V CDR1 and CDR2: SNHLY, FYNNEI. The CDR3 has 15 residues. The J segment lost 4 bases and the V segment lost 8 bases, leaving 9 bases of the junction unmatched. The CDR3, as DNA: TGTGCCAGCTTTGGTCGGGACAGGGGGCAGTACGAGCAGTACTTC. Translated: CASFGRDRGQYEQYF.

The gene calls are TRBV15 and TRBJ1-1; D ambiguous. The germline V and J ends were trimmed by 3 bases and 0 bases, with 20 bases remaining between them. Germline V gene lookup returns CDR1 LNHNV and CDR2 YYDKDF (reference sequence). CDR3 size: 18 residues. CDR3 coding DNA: TGTGCCACCAGCAGCGGTTCAAGAACCGATTTCTTGAACACTGAAGCTTTCTTT. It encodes CATSSGSRTDFLNTEAFF. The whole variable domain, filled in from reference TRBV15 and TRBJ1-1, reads DAMVIQNPRYQVTQFGKPVTLSCSQTLNHNVMYWYQQKSSQAPKLLFHYYDKDFNNEADTPDNFQSRRPNTSFCFLDIRSPGLGDTAMYLCATSSGSRTDFLNTEAFFGQGTRLTVV.

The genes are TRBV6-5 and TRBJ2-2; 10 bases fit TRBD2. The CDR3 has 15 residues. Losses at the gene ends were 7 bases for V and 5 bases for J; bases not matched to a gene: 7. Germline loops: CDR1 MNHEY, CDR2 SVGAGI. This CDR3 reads CASIRKRGGTGELFF. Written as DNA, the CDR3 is TGTGCCAGCATCCGTAAGCGGGGGGGAACCGGGGAGCTGTTTTTT.

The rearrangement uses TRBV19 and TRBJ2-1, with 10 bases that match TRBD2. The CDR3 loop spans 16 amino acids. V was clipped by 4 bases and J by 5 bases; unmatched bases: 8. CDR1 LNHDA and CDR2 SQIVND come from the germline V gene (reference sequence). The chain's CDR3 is CASSTSGTSANNEQFF. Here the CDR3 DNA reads TGTGCCAGTAGTACCTCCGGGACTAGCGCCAACAATGAGCAGTTCTTC. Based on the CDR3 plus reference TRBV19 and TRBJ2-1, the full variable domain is DGGITQSPKYLFRKEGQNVTLSCEQNLNHDAMYWYRQDPGQGLRLIYYSQIVNDFQKGDIAEGYSVSREKKESFPLTVTSAQKNPTAFYLCASSTSGTSANNEQFFGPGTRLTVL.

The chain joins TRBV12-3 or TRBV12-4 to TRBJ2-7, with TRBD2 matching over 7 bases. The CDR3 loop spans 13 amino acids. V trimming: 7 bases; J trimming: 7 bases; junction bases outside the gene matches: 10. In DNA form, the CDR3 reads TGTGCCAGCACCCATAGGGACGGGGGGGAGCAGTACTTC. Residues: CASTHRDGGEQYF.

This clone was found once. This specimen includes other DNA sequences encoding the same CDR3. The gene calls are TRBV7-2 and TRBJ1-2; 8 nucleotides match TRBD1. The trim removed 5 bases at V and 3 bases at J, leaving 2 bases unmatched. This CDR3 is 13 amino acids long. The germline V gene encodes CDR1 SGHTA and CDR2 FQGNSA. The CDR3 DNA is TGTGCCAGCAGCCTGGACAGGGACTATGGCTACACCTTC. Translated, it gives CASSLDRDYGYTF.

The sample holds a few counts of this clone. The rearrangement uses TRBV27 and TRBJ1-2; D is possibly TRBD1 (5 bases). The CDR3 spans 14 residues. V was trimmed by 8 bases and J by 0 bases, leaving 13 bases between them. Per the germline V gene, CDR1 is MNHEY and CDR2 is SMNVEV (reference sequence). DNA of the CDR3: TGTGCCAGCGGTACCCCGGGGGCTAACTATGGCTACACCTTC. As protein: CASGTPGANYGYTF.

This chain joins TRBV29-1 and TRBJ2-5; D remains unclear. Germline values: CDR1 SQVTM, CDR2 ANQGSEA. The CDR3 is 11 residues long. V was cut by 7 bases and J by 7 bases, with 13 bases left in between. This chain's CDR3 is CSAHFAGTQYF. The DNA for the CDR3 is TGCAGCGCTCATTTCGCCGGGACCCAGTACTTC.

This CDR3 is CASRAYPTGGLNTGELFF. The CDR3, as DNA: TGTGCCAGCAGGGCCTACCCGACAGGGGGCCTGAACACCGGGGAGCTGTTTTTT. This chain connects TRBV2 to TRBJ2-2, with 10 bases aligning to TRBD1. The CDR3 has 18 amino acids. The V gene's germline CDR1 is SNHLY and CDR2 FYNNEI. Losses at the gene ends were 6 bases for V and 1 base for J; bases not matched to a gene: 11.

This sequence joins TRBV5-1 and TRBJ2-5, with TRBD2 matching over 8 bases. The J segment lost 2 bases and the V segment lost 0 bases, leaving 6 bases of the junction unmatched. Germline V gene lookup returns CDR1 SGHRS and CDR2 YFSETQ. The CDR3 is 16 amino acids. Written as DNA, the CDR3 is TGCGCCAGCAGCTTGGGGGTTAGCGGGGTACAAGAGACCCAGTACTTC. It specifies CASSLGVSGVQETQYF.